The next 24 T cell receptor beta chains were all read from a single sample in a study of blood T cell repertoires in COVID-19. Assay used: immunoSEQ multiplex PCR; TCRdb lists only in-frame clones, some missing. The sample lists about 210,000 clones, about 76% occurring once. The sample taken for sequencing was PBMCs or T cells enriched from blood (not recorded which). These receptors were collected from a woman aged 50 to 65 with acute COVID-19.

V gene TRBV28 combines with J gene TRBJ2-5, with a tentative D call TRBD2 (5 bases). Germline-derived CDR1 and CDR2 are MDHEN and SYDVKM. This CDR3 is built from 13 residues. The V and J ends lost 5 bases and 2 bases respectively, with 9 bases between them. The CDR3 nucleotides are TGTGCCAGCAGTCCGGGGAATCAAGAGACCCAGTACTTC. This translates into CASSPGNQETQYF.

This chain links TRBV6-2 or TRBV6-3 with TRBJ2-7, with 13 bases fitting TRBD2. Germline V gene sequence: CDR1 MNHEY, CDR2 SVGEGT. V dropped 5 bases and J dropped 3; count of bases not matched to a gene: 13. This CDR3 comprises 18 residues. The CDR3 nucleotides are TGTGCCAGCAGTACTCCGGGAGGACTAGCGGGGGCGATCTACGAGCAGTACTTC. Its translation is CASSTPGGLAGAIYEQYF.

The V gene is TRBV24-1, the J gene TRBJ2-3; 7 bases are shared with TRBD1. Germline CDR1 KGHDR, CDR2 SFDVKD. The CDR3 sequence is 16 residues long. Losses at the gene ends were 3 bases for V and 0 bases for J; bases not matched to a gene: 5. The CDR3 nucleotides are TGTGCCACCAGTGATCCCAGGGGGATCAGCACAGATACGCAGTATTTT. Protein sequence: CATSDPRGISTDTQYF.

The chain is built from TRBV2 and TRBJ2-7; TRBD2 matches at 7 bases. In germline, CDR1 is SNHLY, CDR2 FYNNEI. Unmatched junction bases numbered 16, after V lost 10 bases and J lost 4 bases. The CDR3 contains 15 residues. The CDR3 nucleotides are TGTGCCACCTCCCCGGGGGAGGGTTTCTTTTACGAGCAGTACTTC. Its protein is CATSPGEGFFYEQYF. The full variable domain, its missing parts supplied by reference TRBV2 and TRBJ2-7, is EPEVTQTPSHQVTQMGQEVILRCVPISNHLYFYWYRQILGQKVEFLVSFYNNEISEKSEIFDDQFSVERPDGSNFTLKIRSTKLEDSAMYFCATSPGEGFFYEQYFGPGTRLTVT.

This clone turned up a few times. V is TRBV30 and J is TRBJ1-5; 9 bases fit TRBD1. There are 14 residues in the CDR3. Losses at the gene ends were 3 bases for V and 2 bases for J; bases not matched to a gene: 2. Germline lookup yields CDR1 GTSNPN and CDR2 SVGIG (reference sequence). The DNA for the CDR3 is TGTGCCTGGAGGAGGACAGGGGGCAATCAGCCCCAGCATTTT. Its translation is CAWRRTGGNQPQHF.

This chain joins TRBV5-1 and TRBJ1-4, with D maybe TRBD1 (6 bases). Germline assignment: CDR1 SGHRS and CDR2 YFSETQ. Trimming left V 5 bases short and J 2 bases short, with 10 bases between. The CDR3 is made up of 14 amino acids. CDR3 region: CASRTQGTNEKLFF. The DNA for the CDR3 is TGCGCCAGCAGGACCCAGGGGACTAATGAAAAACTGTTTTTT.

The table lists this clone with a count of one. CDR3 residues: CASSRSRGGNADTQYF. CDR3 coding DNA: TGTGCCAGTAGTCGATCTCGGGGGGGTAACGCAGATACGCAGTATTTT. The chain recombines TRBV19 with TRBJ2-3, with 8 bases identical to TRBD2. J lost 4 bases, V lost 5 bases, and 11 bases had no gene match. The length of the CDR3 is 16 residues. The germline gives CDR1 LNHDA, CDR2 SQIVND (reference sequence).

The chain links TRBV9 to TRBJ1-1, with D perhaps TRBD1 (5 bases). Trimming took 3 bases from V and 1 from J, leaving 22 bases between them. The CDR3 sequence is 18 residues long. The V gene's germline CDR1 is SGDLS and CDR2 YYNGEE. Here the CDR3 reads CASSGGDVAGLRNTEAFF. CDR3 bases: TGTGCCAGCAGCGGCGGGGATGTGGCAGGGCTGAGGAACACTGAAGCTTTCTTT.

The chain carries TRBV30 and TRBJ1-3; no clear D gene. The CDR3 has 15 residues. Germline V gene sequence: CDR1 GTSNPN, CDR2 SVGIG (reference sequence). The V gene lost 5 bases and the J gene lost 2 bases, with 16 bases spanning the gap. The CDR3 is CAWLNWQAAGNTIYF. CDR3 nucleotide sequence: TGTGCCTGGTTAAATTGGCAGGCTGCTGGAAACACCATATATTTT.

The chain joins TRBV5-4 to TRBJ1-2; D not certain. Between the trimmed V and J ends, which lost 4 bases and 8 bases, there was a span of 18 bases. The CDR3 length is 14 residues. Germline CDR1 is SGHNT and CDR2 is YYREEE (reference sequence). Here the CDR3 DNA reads TGTGCCAGCAGCACCCCGGACTGGGGTGGAGGCTACACCTTC. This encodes CASSTPDWGGGYTF.

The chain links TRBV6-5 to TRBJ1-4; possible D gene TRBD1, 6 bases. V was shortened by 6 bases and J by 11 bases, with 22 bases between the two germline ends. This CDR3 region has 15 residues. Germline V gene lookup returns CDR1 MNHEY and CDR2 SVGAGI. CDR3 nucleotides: TGTGCCAGCAGGGGGGCGGCGGCTACAGGGCAGAAACTGTTTTTT. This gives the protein CASRGAAATGQKLFF.

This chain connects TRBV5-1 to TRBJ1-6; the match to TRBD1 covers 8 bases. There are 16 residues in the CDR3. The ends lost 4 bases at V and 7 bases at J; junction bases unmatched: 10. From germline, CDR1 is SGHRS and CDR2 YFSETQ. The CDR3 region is CASSVTGVEGNSPLHF. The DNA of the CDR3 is TGCGCCAGCAGCGTGACAGGGGTAGAGGGGAATTCACCCCTCCACTTT. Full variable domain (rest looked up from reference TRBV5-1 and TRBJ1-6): KAGVTQTPRYLIKTRGQQVTLSCSPISGHRSVSWYQQTPGQGLQFLFEYFSETQRNKGNFPGRFSGRQFSNSRSEMNVSTLELGDSALYLCASSVTGVEGNSPLHFGNGTRLTVT.

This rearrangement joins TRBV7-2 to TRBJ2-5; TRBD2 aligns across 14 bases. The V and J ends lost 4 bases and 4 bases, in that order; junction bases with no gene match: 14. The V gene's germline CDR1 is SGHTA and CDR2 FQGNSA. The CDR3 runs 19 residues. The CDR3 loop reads CASSSSLTSGGAGRETQYF. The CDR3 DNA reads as TGTGCCAGCAGCTCCTCTCTGACTAGCGGGGGGGCGGGCCGAGAGACCCAGTACTTC.

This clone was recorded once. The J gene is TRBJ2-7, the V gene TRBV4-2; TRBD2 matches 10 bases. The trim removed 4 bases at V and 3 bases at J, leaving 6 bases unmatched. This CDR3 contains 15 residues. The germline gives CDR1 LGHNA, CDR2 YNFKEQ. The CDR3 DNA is TGTGCCAGCAGCCCAGCGGCTAGCGGGAGCTACGAGCAGTACTTC. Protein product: CASSPAASGSYEQYF.

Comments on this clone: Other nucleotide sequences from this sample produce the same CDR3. The CDR3 DNA reads TGTGCCAGCTCACCTATTTCCGGGGACACTGAAGCTTTCTTT. Its translation: CASSPISGDTEAFF. This chain connects TRBV18 to TRBJ1-1; D is undetermined. The V end lost 3 bases, the J end lost 3 bases, and 11 bases lay between the germline ends. The germline CDR1 and CDR2 sequences are KGHSH and LQKENI. The CDR3 is made up of 14 amino acids.

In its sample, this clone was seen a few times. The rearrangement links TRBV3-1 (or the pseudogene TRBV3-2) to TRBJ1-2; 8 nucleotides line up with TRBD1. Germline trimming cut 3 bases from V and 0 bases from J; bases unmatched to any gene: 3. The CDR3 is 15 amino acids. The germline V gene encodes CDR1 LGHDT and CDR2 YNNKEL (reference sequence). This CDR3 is CASSQLDRANYGYTF. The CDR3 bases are TGTGCCAGCAGCCAGCTGGACAGGGCTAACTATGGCTACACCTTC.

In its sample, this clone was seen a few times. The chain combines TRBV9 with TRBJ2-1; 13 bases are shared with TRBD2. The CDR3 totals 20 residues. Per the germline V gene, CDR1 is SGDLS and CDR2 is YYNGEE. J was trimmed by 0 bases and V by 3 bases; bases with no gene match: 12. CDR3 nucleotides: TGTGCCAGCAGCGGGGCCGGGACTAGCGGGACCCTGAGCTCCTACAATGAGCAGTTCTTC. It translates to CASSGAGTSGTLSSYNEQFF.

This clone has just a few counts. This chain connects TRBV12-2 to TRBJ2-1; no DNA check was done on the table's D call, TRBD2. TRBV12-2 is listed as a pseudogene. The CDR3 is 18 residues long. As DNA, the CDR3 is TGTGCAAGTCGCCCCCGACTAGCGGGAGGGCCCTCAAGCAATGAGCAGTTCTTC. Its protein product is CASRPRLAGGPSSNEQFF.

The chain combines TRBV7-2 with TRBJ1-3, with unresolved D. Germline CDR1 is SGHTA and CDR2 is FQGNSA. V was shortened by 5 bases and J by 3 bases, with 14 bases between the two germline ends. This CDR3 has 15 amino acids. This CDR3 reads CASSAVRGYGNTIYF. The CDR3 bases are TGTGCCAGCAGCGCCGTGCGGGGATATGGAAACACCATATATTTT.

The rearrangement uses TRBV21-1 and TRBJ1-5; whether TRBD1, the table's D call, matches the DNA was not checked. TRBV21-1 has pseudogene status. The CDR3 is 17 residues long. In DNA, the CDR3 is TGTGCCAGCAACCCCGCGCAGGGGGACATGAGCAATCAGCCCCAGCATTTT. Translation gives CASNPAQGDMSNQPQHF.

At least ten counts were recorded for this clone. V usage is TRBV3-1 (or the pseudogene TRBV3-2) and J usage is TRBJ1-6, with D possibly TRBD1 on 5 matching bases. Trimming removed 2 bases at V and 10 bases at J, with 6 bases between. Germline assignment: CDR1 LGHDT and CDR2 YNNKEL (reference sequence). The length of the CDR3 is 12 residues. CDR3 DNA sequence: TGTGCCAGCAGCCAAAGGGGCTCACCCCTCCACTTT. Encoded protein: CASSQRGSPLHF.

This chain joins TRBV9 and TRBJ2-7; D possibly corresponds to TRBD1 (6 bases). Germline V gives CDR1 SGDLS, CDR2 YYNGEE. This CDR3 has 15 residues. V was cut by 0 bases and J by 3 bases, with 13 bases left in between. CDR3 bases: TGTGCCAGCAGCGTAGGCGGCAGGGGATTCTACGAGCAGTACTTC. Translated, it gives CASSVGGRGFYEQYF.

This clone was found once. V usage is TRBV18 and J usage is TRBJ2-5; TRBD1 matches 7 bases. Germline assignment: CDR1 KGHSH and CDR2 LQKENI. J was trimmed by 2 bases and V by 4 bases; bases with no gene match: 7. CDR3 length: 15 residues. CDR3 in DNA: TGTGCCAGCTCACTATCGGGACAGCTACAAGAGACCCAGTACTTC. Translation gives CASSLSGQLQETQYF.

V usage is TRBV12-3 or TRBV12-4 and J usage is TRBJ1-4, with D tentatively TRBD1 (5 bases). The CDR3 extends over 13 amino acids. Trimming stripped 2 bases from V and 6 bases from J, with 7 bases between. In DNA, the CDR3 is TGTGCCAGCAGTTTAAGGGGTGATGAAAAACTGTTTTTT. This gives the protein CASSLRGDEKLFF.